This TCR beta chain came from a study of T-cell memory formation after mild COVID-19. Whole-study findings and limits: Some SARS-CoV-2-responding clones were already detected in memory before infection.

A single record per CDR3 protein comes from TCRdb applying MiXCR to the 5' RACE reads. This sample has around 180,000 distinct CDR3 sequences; roughly 20% occur once, and the top ten carry 3% to 4%. The germline gives CDR1 SGHDN, CDR2 FVKESK. Losses at the gene ends were 4 bases for V and 6 bases for J; bases not matched to a gene: 3. The CDR3 runs 14 residues. There are a few counts of this clonotype. Its antigen is not known. This clonotype originated in a man younger than 35 who had mild COVID-19 (a few samples of this study predate the infection). Cell type and time point are not known. The chain couples TRBV14 to TRBJ2-2; 9 bases fit TRBD2. Sequencing was carried out using PBMCs or a T cell subset sorted from them (not recorded which). As DNA, the CDR3 is TGTGCCAGCAGCCCGACTAGCGGCTCCGGGGAGCTGTTTTTT. It codes for CASSPTSGSGELFF.